The 21 T cell receptor beta chains presented below share a single source sample, sequenced in a study of long-term antiretroviral therapy in people with HIV. Researchers ran immunoSEQ v3.0 at survey level. The assay was immunoSEQ multiplex PCR, and TCRdb's table has in-frame clones only and misses some. The repertoire holds 8,400 or so clones, with 84% as singletons. The specimen was unsorted PBMCs, collected 0.3 years before starting antiretroviral therapy. Source of these receptors: a man aged 30 to 45 with HIV.

The CDR3 DNA is TGTGCCAGTACTCCTGGTGGGTTTCTCACAGATACGCAGTATTTT. Amino acid sequence: CASTPGGFLTDTQYF. J is TRBJ2-3 and V is TRBV19; no firm D call. The germline V gene has CDR1 LNHDA and CDR2 SQIVND (reference sequence). This CDR3 is built from 15 residues. V was trimmed by 7 bases and J by 2 bases, leaving 16 bases between them. Based on the CDR3 plus reference TRBV19 and TRBJ2-3, the full variable domain is DGGITQSPKYLFRKEGQNVTLSCEQNLNHDAMYWYRQDPGQGLRLIYYSQIVNDFQKGDIAEGYSVSREKKESFPLTVTSAQKNPTAFYLCASTPGGFLTDTQYFGPGTRLTVL.

The chain couples TRBV19 to TRBJ2-7, with TRBD1 matching over 10 bases. This CDR3 spans 13 amino acids. Germline trimming cut 4 bases from V and 4 bases from J; bases unmatched to any gene: 1. Germline loops: CDR1 LNHDA, CDR2 SQIVND (reference sequence). Written as DNA, the CDR3 is TGTGCCAGTAGTACGGGACAGGGGTACGAGCAGTACTTC. Residues: CASSTGQGYEQYF.

This clone appeared a few times. CDR3 DNA: TGCGCCAGCAGCCAAGGGAAGGGACAGGGTAATGAAAAACTGTTTTTT. This encodes CASSQGKGQGNEKLFF. The V and J genes are TRBV4-1 and TRBJ1-4; 9 nucleotides align to TRBD1. The V and J ends lost 1 base and 4 bases, in that order; junction bases with no gene match: 4. The length of the CDR3 is 16 residues. Per germline, CDR1 MGHRA and CDR2 YSYEKL.

The V gene is TRBV7-3, the J gene TRBJ2-1; 7 nucleotides agree with TRBD2. The CDR3 length is 14 residues. Germline V gene lookup returns CDR1 SGHTA and CDR2 FQGTGA. V dropped 5 bases and J dropped 6; count of bases not matched to a gene: 7. The CDR3 is CASSPWGEGNEQFF. The CDR3 nucleotides are TGTGCCAGCAGCCCCTGGGGGGAGGGCAATGAGCAGTTCTTC.

The V call is TRBV18, the J call TRBJ1-4, with 9 bases that match TRBD1. Per the germline V gene, CDR1 is KGHSH and CDR2 is LQKENI. This CDR3 region has 15 residues. Losses at the gene ends were 2 bases for V and 5 bases for J; bases not matched to a gene: 3. CDR3 region: CASSPAGTGNEKLFF. The CDR3, as DNA: TGTGCCAGCTCACCAGCCGGGACAGGGAATGAAAAACTGTTTTTT.

This clone was counted a few times. The rearrangement joins TRBV27 to TRBJ2-7; 8 nucleotides align to TRBD1. J was trimmed by 0 bases and V by 8 bases; bases with no gene match: 6. Germline CDR1 and CDR2: MNHEY and SMNVEV (reference sequence). The CDR3 is 14 amino acids. This CDR3 is CASSGTGSSYEQYF. The CDR3 DNA reads as TGTGCCAGCTCCGGGACAGGAAGCTCCTACGAGCAGTACTTC.

The V call is TRBV6-1, the J call TRBJ2-7; possible D gene TRBD2, 6 bases. Trimming removed 3 bases from V and 1 base from J, with 13 bases in between. The V gene's germline CDR1 is MNHNS and CDR2 SASEGT. The CDR3 has 15 amino acids. The CDR3 bases are TGTGCCAGCAGTGACGGGCTAGCGCCGTCCTACGAGCAGTACTTC. Amino acids: CASSDGLAPSYEQYF.

The chain has TRBV5-4 and TRBJ2-7, with 11 bases identical to TRBD1. This CDR3 is 16 amino acids long. Germline loops: CDR1 SGHNT, CDR2 YYREEE (reference sequence). Trimming removed 3 bases from V and 5 bases from J; junction bases left unmatched: 10. This chain's CDR3 is CASSSEPGTGGNEQYF. For the CDR3, the DNA is TGTGCCAGCAGCTCTGAACCCGGGACAGGGGGAAACGAGCAGTACTTC.

This chain joins TRBV4-2 and TRBJ2-1; TRBD1 is a possible D gene (6 bases). Germline CDR1 is LGHNA and CDR2 is YNFKEQ. V shed 5 bases and J shed 6 bases, with 17 bases lying between them. The CDR3 is 15 amino acids. CDR3 in amino acids: CASSERTDNSNEQFF. DNA of the CDR3: TGTGCCAGCAGCGAGAGGACAGATAACTCCAATGAGCAGTTCTTC.

This clone appeared once. CDR3 sequence reads: CASSGQSGGYTGELFF. In nucleotides, the CDR3 is TGTGCCAGCAGTGGTCAGAGCGGGGGCTACACCGGGGAGCTGTTTTTT. The rearrangement links TRBV2 to TRBJ2-2, with TRBD2 matching over 8 bases. The V gene's germline CDR1 is SNHLY and CDR2 FYNNEI. V was pared by 4 bases and J by 3 bases, with 7 bases of the junction left unmatched. The CDR3 runs to 16 residues.

The chain links TRBV9 to TRBJ1-2; TRBD1 matches 8 bases. CDR3 length: 13 residues. Germline V gene sequence: CDR1 SGDLS, CDR2 YYNGEE. V lost 2 bases, J lost 7 bases, and 4 bases stayed unmatched. The CDR3 sequence is CASSVRQGSGYTF. CDR3 nucleotides: TGTGCCAGCAGCGTCAGACAGGGGTCTGGCTACACCTTC. Looking up the rest from reference TRBV9 and TRBJ1-2 gives the full variable domain: DSGVTQTPKHLITATGQRVTLRCSPRSGDLSVYWYQQSLDQGLQFLIQYYNGEERAKGNILERFSAQQFPDLHSELNLSSLELGDSALYFCASSVRQGSGYTFGSGTRLTVV.

The chain couples TRBV9 to TRBJ1-2; maybe TRBD1 (5 bases). Germline CDR1 and CDR2: SGDLS and YYNGEE. Trimming cost V 0 bases and J 7 bases, with 10 bases left between them. CDR3 length: 13 residues. As DNA, the CDR3 is TGTGCCAGCAGCGTAGGGCCCGGGGGTGGCTACACCTTC. Translating gives CASSVGPGGGYTF.

The rearrangement uses TRBV5-6 and TRBJ2-7, with unresolved D. Trimming removed 5 bases from V and 3 bases from J, with 15 bases in between. Germline V gene data show CDR1 as SGHDT and CDR2 as YYEEEE. The CDR3 totals 14 residues. The CDR3 protein is CASSFDTNNYEQYF. The DNA of the CDR3 is TGTGCCAGCAGTTTCGACACAAACAACTACGAGCAGTACTTC.

The chain employs TRBV29-1 and TRBJ2-5, with 10 bases matching TRBD1. V trimming: 7 bases; J trimming: 5 bases; junction bases outside the gene matches: 7. Germline loops: CDR1 SQVTM, CDR2 ANQGSEA. The CDR3 has 13 residues. The CDR3 loop is CSGGTGDRETQYF. DNA of the CDR3: TGCAGCGGAGGGACAGGGGATAGGGAGACCCAGTACTTC.

The rearrangement uses TRBV27 and TRBJ2-2; 13 nucleotides agree with TRBD2. This CDR3 has 16 residues. Trimming at V came to 6 bases and at J to 3 bases, leaving 4 bases not matched to a gene. Germline V lookup: CDR1 MNHEY, CDR2 SMNVEV (reference sequence). CDR3 nucleotides: TGTGCCAGCAGCCAGGGACTAGCGGGGTACACCGGGGAGCTGTTTTTT. This gives the protein CASSQGLAGYTGELFF.

The rearrangement uses TRBV18 and TRBJ2-7; D call uncertain. The CDR3 sequence is 17 residues long. Between the trimmed V and J ends, which lost 3 bases and 3 bases, there was a span of 21 bases. CDR1 KGHSH and CDR2 LQKENI come from the germline V gene. CDR3 DNA: TGTGCCAGCTCACCGGTTGCGTCGGTACTTGCGAGCTACGAGCAGTACTTC. Its translation is CASSPVASVLASYEQYF. The full variable domain, completed using reference TRBV18 and TRBJ2-7, is NAGVMQNPRHLVRRRGQEARLRCSPMKGHSHVYWYRQLPEEGLKFMVYLQKENIIDESGMPKERFSAEFPKEGPSILRIQQVVRGDSAAYFCASSPVASVLASYEQYFGPGTRLTVT.

The CDR3 sequence is CASTGLAGTTGELFF. DNA of the CDR3: TGTGCCAGTACAGGGCTAGCGGGGACTACCGGGGAGCTGTTTTTT. The V gene is TRBV19, the J gene TRBJ2-2, with 9 bases lining up with TRBD2. The CDR3 runs to 15 residues. Trimming cost V 7 bases and J 5 bases; bases outside gene matches: 8. Germline assignment: CDR1 LNHDA and CDR2 SQIVND (reference sequence).

A remark on this clone: In the same sample, other DNA sequences code for this CDR3. The genes are TRBV7-9 and TRBJ1-4; 9 nucleotides match TRBD1. Germline CDR1 and CDR2: SEHNR and FQNEAQ (reference sequence). The CDR3 sequence is 16 residues long. Unmatched junction bases numbered 3, after V lost 1 base and J lost 3 bases. The DNA of the CDR3 is TGTGCCAGCAGCTTAGGGACAGGGGACCCTAATGAAAAACTGTTTTTT. It translates to CASSLGTGDPNEKLFF.

V and J are TRBV30 and TRBJ2-7; 7 bases line up with TRBD1. The CDR3 loop spans 16 amino acids. From germline, CDR1 is GTSNPN and CDR2 SVGIG (reference sequence). V dropped 4 bases and J dropped 4; count of bases not matched to a gene: 16. CDR3 DNA: TGTGCCTGGAATAGGGAGAACGAGGGGGCTTTGTACGAGCAGTACTTC. Translation gives CAWNRENEGALYEQYF.

The chain joins TRBV4-3 to TRBJ2-5; TRBD1 agrees at 10 bases. CDR1 LGHNA and CDR2 YSLEER come from the germline V gene. This CDR3 comprises 13 residues. Unmatched junction bases numbered 3, after V lost 4 bases and J lost 7 bases. The CDR3 sequence is CASSRTGGGTQYF. The CDR3, as DNA: TGCGCCAGCAGCCGGACAGGGGGGGGGACCCAGTACTTC.

The gene calls are TRBV9 and TRBJ2-2; 8 positions match TRBD1. The CDR3 length is 16 residues. The ends lost 2 bases at V and 0 bases at J; junction bases unmatched: 3. The germline V gene has CDR1 SGDLS and CDR2 YYNGEE. CDR3 sequence: CASSVAGGANTGELFF. CDR3 nucleotide sequence: TGTGCCAGCAGCGTCGCAGGGGGCGCGAACACCGGGGAGCTGTTTTTT.